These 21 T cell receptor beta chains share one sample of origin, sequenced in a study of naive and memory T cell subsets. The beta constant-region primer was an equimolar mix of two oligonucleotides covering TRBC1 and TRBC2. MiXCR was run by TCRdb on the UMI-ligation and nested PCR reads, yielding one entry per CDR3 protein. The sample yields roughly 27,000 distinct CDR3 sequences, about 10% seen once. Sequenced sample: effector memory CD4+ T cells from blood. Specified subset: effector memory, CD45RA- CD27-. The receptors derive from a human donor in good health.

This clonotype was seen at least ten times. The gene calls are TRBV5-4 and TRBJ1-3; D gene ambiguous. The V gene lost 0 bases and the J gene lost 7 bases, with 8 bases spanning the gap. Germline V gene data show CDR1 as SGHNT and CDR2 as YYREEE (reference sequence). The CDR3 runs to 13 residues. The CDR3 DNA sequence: TGTGCCAGCAGCTTGGATGGATTTAACACCATATATTTT. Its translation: CASSLDGFNTIYF. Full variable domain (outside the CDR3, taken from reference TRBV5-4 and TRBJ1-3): ETGVTQSPTHLIKTRGQQVTLRCSSQSGHNTVSWYQQALGQGPQFIFQYYREEENGRGNFPPRFSGLQFPNYSSELNVNALELDDSALYLCASSLDGFNTIYFGEGSWLTVV.

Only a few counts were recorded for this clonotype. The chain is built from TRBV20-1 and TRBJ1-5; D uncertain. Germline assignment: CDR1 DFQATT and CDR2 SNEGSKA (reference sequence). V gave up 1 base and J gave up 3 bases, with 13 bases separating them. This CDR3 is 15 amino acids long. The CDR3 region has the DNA TGCAGTGCTAGAGTCGACTCGACGGACAATCAGCCCCAGCATTTT. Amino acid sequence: CSARVDSTDNQPQHF.

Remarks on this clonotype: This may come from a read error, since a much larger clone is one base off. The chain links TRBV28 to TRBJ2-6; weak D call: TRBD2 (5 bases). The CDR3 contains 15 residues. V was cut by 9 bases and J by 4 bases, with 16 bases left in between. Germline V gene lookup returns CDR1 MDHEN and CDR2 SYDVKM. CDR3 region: CARSPQLAGANVLTF. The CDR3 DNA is TGTGCCAGAAGTCCCCAGCTAGCCGGGGCCAACGTCCTGACTTTC.

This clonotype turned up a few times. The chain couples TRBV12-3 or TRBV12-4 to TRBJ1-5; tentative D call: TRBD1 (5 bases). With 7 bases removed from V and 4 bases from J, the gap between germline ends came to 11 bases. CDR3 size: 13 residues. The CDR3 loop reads CASTGGGNQPQHF. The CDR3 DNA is TGTGCCAGCACGGGGGGGGGTAATCAGCCCCAGCATTTT.

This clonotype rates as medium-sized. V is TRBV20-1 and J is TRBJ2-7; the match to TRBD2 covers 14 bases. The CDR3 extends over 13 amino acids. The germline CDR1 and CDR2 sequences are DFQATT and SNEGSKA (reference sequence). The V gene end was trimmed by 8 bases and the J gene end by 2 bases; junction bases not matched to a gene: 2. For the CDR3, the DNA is TGCAGTATGGGACTAGCGGGAGCCTACGAGCAGTACTTC. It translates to CSMGLAGAYEQYF.

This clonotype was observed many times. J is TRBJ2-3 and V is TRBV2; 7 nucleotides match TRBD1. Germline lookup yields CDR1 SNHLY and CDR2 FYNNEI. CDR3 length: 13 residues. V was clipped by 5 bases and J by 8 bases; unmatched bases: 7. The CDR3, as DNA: TGTGCCAGCAGTCTACAGGGGAAGGGTACGCAGTATTTT. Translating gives CASSLQGKGTQYF.

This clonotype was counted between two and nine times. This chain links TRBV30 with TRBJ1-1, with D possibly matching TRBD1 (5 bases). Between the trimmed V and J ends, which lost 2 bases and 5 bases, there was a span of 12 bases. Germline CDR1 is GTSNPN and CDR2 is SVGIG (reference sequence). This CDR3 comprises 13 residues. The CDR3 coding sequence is TGTGCCTGGAGTCGGGGGGGGTTGACTGAAGCTTTCTTT. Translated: CAWSRGGLTEAFF.

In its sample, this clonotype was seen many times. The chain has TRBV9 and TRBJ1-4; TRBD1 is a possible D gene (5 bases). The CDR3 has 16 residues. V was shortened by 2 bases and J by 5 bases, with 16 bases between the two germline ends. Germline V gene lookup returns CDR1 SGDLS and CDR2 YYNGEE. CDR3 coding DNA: TGTGCCAGCAGCGTGTCAGGGAGGAATCGAAATGAAAAACTGTTTTTT. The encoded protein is CASSVSGRNRNEKLFF. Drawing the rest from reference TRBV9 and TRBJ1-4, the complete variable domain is DSGVTQTPKHLITATGQRVTLRCSPRSGDLSVYWYQQSLDQGLQFLIQYYNGEERAKGNILERFSAQQFPDLHSELNLSSLELGDSALYFCASSVSGRNRNEKLFFGSGTQLSVL.

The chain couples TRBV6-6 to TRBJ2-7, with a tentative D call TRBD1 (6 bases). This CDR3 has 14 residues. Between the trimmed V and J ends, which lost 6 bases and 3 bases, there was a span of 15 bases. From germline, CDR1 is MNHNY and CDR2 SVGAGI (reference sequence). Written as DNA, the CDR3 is TGTGCCAGCAGACAGGGATTAAAGGTCTACGAGCAGTACTTC. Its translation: CASRQGLKVYEQYF.

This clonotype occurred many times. CDR3 in DNA: TGTGCCAGCAGCCAAGAACCCCACAGGGGAAACACTGAAGCTTTCTTT. This sequence encodes CASSQEPHRGNTEAFF. This chain links TRBV3-1 with TRBJ1-1, with 7 positions matching TRBD1. The CDR3 is 16 amino acids. V shed 0 bases and J 2 bases; nucleotides not matched to a gene: 6. Germline loops: CDR1 LGHDT, CDR2 YNNKEL (reference sequence).

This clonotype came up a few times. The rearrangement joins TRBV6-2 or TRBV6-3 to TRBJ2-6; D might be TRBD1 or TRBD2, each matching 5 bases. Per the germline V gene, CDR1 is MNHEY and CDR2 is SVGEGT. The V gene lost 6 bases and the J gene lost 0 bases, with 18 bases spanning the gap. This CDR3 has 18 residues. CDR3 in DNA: TGTGCCAGCAGACGTACCGGGACCGGTAGCTCTGGGGCCAACGTCCTGACTTTC. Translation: CASRRTGTGSSGANVLTF.

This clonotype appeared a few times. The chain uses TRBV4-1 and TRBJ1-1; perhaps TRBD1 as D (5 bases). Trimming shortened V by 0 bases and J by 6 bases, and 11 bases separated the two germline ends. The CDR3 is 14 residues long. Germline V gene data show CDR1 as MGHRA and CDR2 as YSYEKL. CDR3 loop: CASSQEPGHSEAFF. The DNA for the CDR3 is TGCGCCAGCAGCCAAGAGCCAGGGCACTCTGAAGCTTTCTTT.

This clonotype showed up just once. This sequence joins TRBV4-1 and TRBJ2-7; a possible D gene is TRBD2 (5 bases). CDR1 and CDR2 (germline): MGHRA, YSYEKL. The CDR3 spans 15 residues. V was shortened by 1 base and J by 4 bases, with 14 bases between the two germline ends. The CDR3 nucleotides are TGCGCCAGCAGCCAAGCCCTCGCAGGAGGTTACGAGCAGTACTTC. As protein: CASSQALAGGYEQYF.

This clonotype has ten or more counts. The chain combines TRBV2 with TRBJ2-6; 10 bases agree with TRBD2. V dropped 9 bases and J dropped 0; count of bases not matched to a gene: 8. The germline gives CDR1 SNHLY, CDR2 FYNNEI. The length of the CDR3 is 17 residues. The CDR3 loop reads CARRITSGVSGANVLTF. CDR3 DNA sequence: TGTGCCAGAAGAATTACTAGCGGGGTCTCTGGGGCCAACGTCCTGACTTTC.

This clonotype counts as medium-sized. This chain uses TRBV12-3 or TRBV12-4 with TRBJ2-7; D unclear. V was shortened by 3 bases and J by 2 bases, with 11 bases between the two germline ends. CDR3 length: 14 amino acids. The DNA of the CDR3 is TGTGCCAGCAGTTTTGACGGAACGCCCTACGAGCAGTACTTC. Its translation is CASSFDGTPYEQYF.

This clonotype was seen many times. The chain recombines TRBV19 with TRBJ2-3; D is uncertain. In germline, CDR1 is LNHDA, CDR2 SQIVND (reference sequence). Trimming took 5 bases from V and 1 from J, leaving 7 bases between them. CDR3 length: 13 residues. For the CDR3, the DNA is TGTGCCAGTAGTTCCCAGGGCACAGATACGCAGTATTTT. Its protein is CASSSQGTDTQYF.

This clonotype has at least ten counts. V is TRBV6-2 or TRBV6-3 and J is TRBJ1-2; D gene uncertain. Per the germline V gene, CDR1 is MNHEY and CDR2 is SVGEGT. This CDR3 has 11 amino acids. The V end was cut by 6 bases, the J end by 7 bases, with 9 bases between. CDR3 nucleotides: TGTGCCAGCAGCCCCGACATTGGCTACACCTTC. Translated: CASSPDIGYTF.

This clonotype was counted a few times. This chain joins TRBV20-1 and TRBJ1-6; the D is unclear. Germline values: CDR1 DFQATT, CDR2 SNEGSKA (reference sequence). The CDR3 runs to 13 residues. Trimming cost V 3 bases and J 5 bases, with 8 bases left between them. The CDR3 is CSASSLNNSPLHF. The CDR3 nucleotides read TGCAGTGCTAGCTCCCTTAATAATTCACCCCTCCACTTT.

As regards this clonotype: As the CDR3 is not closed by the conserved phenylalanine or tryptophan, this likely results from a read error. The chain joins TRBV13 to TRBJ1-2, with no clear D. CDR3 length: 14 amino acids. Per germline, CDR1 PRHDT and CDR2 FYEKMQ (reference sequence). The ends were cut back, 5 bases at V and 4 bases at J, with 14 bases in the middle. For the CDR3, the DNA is TGTGCCAGCAGCCGTCGTAGTCCAGGCTATGGCTACACCTCC. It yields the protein CASSRRSPGYGYTS.

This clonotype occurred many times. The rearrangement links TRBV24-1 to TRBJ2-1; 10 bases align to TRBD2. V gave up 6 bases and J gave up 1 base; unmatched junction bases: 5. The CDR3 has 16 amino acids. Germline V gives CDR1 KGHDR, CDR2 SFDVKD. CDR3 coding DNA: TGTGCCACCAGTCTAGCGGGAGACACGTCCTACAATGAGCAGTTCTTC. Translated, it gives CATSLAGDTSYNEQFF.

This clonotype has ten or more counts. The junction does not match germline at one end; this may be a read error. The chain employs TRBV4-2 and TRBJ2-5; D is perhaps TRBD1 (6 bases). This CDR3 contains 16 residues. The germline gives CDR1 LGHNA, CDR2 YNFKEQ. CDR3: CASSQERTANQETQYF. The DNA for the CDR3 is TGTGCCAGCAGCCAAGAAAGGACAGCTAACCAGGAGACCCAGTACTTC.